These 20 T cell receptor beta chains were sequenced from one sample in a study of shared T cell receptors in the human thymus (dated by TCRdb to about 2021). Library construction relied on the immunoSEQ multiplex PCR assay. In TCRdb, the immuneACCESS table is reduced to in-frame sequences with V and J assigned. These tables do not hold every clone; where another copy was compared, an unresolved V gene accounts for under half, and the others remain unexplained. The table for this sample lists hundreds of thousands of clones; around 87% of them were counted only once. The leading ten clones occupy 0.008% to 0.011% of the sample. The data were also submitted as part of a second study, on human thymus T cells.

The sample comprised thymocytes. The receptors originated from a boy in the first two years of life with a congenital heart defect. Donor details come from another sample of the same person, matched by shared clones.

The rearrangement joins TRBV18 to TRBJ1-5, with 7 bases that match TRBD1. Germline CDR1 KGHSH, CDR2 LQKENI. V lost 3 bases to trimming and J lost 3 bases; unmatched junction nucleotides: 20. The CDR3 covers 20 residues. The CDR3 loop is CASSPHPSQGKLYSNQPQHF. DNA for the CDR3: TGTGCCAGCTCACCCCACCCGTCACAGGGGAAGCTTTATTCCAATCAGCCCCAGCATTTT.

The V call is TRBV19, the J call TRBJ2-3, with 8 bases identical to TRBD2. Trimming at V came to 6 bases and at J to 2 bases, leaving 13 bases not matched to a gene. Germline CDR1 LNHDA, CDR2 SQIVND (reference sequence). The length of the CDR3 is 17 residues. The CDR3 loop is CASSDSGEREFTDTQYF. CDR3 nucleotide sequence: TGTGCCAGTAGCGACTCCGGGGAGCGGGAGTTCACAGATACGCAGTATTTT.

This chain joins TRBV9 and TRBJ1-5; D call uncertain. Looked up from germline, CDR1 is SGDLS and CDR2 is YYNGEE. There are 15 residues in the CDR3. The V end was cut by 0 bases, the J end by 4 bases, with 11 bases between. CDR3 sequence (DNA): TGTGCCAGCAGCGTAGGGGCAGGTCCTAATCAGCCCCAGCATTTT. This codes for CASSVGAGPNQPQHF.

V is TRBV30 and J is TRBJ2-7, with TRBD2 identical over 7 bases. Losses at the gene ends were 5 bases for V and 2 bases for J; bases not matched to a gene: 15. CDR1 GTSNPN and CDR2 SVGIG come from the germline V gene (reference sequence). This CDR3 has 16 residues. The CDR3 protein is CAWVLPASGPAYEQYF. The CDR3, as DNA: TGTGCCTGGGTCCTGCCGGCTAGCGGACCCGCCTACGAGCAGTACTTC.

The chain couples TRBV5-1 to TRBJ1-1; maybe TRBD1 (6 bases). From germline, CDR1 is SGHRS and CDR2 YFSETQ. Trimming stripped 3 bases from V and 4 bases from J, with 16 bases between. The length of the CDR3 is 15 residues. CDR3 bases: TGCGCCAGCAGCTACACCTCCAGGGGCGTCACTGAAGCTTTCTTT. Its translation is CASSYTSRGVTEAFF.

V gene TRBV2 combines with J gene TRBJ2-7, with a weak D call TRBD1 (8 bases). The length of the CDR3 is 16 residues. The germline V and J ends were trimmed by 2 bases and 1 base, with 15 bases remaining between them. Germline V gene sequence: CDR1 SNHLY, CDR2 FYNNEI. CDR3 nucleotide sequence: TGTGCCAGCAGTGAATACAGGGGGGGTGGGTCCTACGAGCAGTACTTC. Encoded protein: CASSEYRGGGSYEQYF. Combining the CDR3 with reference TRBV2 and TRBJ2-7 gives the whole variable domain EPEVTQTPSHQVTQMGQEVILRCVPISNHLYFYWYRQILGQKVEFLVSFYNNEISEKSEIFDDQFSVERPDGSNFTLKIRSTKLEDSAMYFCASSEYRGGGSYEQYFGPGTRLTVT.

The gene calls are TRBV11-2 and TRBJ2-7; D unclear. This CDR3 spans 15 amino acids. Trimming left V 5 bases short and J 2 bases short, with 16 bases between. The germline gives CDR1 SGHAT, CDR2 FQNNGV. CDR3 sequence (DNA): TGTGCCAGCAGCCCTCGGCGGATCAACGCCTACGAGCAGTACTTC. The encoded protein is CASSPRRINAYEQYF.

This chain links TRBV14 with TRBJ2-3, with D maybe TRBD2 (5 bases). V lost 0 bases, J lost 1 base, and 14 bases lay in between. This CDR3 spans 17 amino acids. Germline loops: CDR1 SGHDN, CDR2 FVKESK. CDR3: CASSQDRRVRGTDTQYF. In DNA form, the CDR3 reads TGTGCCAGCAGCCAAGATCGAAGGGTGAGGGGCACAGATACGCAGTATTTT.

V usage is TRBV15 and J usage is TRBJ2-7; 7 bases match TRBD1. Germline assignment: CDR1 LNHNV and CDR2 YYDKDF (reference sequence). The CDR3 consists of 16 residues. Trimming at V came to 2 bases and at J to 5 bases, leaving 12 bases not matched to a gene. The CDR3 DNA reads TGTGCCACCAGCAGAAGAGACAGGGCTTCCCGAAACGAGCAGTACTTC. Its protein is CATSRRDRASRNEQYF.

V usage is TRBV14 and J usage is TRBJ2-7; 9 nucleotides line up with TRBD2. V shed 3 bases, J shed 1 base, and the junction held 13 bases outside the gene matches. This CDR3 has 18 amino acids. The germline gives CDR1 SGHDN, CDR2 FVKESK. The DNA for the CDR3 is TGTGCCAGCAGCCAGACACCTTCCCCTAGCGGGGTTTCCTACGAGCAGTACTTC. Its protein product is CASSQTPSPSGVSYEQYF.

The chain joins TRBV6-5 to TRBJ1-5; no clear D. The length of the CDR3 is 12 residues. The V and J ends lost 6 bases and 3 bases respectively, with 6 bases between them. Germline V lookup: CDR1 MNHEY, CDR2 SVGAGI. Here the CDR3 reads CASSHINQPQHF. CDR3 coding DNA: TGTGCCAGCAGCCACATCAATCAGCCCCAGCATTTT.

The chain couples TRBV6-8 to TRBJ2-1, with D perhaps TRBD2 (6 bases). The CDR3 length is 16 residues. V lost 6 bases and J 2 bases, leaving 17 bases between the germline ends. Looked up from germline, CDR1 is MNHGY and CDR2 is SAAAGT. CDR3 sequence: CASSQQFGLPYNEQFF. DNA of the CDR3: TGTGCCAGCAGCCAACAGTTCGGACTACCCTACAATGAGCAGTTCTTC.

CDR3 nucleotide sequence: TGTGCCAGCGGATTACAGGGTCCCTATGGCTACACCTTC. It is translated as CASGLQGPYGYTF. V is TRBV2 and J is TRBJ1-2; D might be TRBD1 (6 bases). The CDR3 sequence is 13 residues long. Trimming stripped 8 bases from V and 4 bases from J, with 14 bases between. Germline values: CDR1 SNHLY, CDR2 FYNNEI.

The CDR3 reads CATESPRSYNEQFF. The DNA of the CDR3 is TGTGCCACCGAGAGCCCCCGCTCCTACAATGAGCAGTTCTTC. The chain recombines TRBV7-9 with TRBJ2-1; D not certain. Germline V CDR1 and CDR2: SEHNR, FQNEAQ (reference sequence). CDR3 length equals 14 residues. Deletions cut 10 bases from V and 0 bases from J, with 13 bases between.

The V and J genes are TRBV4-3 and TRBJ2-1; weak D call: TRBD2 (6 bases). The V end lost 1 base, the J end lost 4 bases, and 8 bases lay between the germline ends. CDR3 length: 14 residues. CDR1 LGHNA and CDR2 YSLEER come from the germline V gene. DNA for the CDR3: TGCGCCAGCAGCCAAGCGGGAGCTTACAATGAGCAGTTCTTC. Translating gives CASSQAGAYNEQFF.

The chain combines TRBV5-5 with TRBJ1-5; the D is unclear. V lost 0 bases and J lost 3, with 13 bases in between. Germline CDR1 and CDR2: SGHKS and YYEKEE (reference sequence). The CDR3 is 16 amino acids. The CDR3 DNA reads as TGTGCCAGCAGCTTGGTGGGCAGGAGGGCCAATCAGCCCCAGCATTTT. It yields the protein CASSLVGRRANQPQHF. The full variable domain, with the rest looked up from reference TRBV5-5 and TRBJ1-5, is DAGVTQSPTHLIKTRGQQVTLRCSPISGHKSVSWYQQVLGQGPQFIFQYYEKEERGRGNFPDRFSARQFPNYSSELNVNALLLGDSALYLCASSLVGRRANQPQHFGDGTRLSIL.

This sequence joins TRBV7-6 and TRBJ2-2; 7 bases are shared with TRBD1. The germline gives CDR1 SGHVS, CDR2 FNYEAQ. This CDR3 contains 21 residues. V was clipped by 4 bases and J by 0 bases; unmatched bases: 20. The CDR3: CASSSRTPRTGAFANTGELFF. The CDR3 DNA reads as TGTGCCAGCAGCTCTAGAACCCCGAGGACAGGCGCCTTCGCGAACACCGGGGAGCTGTTTTTT.

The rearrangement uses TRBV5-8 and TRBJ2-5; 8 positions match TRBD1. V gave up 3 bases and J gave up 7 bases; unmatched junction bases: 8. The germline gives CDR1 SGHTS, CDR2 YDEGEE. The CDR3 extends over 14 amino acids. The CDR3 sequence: CASSSRQGYGTQYF. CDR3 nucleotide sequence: TGTGCCAGCAGCTCCCGACAGGGGTACGGGACCCAGTACTTC.

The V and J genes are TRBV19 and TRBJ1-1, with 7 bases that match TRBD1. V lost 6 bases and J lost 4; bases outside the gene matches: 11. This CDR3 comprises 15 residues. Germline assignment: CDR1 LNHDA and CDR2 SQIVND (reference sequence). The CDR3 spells CASRLPTGSGTEAFF. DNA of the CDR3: TGTGCCAGTAGACTACCGACAGGGTCGGGCACTGAAGCTTTCTTT.

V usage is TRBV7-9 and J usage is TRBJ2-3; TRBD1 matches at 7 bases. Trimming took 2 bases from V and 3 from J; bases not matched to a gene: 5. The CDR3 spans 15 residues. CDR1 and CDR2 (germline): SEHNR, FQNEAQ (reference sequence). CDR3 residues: CASSLTGVETDTQYF. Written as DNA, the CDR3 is TGTGCCAGCAGCTTAACAGGGGTGGAAACAGATACGCAGTATTTT.